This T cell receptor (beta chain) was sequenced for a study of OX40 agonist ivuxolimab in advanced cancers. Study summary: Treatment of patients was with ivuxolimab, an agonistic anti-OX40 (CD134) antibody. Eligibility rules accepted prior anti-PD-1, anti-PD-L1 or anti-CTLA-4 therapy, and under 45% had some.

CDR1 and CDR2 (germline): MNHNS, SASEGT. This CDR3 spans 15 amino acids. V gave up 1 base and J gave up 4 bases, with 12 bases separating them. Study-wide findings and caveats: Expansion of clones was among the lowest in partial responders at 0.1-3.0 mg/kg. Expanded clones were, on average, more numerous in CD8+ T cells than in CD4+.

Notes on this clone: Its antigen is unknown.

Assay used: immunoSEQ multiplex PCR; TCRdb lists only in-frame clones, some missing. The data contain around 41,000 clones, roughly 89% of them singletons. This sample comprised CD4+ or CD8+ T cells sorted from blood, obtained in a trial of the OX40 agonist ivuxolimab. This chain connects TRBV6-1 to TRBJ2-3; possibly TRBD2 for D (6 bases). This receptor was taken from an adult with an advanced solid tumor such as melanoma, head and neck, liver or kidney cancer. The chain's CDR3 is CASSEVGGAADTQYF. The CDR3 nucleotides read TGTGCCAGCAGTGAAGTGGGGGGAGCCGCAGATACGCAGTATTTT.